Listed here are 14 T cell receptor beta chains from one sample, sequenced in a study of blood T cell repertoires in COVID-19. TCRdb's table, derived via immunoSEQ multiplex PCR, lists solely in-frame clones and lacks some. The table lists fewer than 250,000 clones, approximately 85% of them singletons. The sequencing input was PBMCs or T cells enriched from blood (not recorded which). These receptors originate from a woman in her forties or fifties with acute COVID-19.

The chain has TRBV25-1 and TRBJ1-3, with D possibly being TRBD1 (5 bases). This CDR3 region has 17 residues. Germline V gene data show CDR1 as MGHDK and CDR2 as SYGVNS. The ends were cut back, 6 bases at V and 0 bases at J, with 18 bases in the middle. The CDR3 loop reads CASSPAQIDSSGNTIYF. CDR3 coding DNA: TGTGCCAGCAGCCCAGCACAAATCGACAGCTCTGGAAACACCATATATTTT.

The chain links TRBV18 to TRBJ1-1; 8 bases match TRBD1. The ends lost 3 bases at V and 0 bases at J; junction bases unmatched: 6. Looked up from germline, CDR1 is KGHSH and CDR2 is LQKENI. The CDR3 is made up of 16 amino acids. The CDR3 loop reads CASSPPDRAMNTEAFF. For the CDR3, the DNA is TGTGCCAGCTCACCCCCGGACAGGGCTATGAACACTGAAGCTTTCTTT.

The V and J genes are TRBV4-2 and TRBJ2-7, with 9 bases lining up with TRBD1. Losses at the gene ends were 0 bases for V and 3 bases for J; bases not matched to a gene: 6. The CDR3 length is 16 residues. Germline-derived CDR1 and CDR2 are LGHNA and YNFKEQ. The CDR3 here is CASSQETGQGLYEQYF. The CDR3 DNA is TGTGCCAGCAGCCAAGAAACGGGACAGGGTCTCTACGAGCAGTACTTC.

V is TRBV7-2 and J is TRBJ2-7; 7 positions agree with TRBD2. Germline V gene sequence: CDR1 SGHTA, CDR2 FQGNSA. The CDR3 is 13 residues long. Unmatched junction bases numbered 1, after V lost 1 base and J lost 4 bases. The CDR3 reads CASSLVGGYEQYF. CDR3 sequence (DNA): TGTGCCAGCAGCTTAGTCGGGGGGTACGAGCAGTACTTC.

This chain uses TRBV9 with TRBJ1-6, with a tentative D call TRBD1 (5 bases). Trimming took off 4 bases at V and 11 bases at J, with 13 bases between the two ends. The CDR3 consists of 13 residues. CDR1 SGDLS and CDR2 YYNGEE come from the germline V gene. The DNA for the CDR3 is TGTGCCAGCAGCTCGGGGGGGGTCCCACCCCTCCACTTT. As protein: CASSSGGVPPLHF.

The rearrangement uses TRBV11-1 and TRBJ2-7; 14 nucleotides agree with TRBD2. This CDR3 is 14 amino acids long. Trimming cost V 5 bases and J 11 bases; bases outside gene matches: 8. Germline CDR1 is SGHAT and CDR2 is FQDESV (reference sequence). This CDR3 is CASSPGLAGARKYF. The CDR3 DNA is TGTGCCAGCAGCCCGGGACTAGCGGGGGCAAGGAAGTACTTC. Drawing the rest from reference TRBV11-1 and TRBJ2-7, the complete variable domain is EAEVAQSPRYKITEKSQAVAFWCDPISGHATLYWYRQILGQGPELLVQFQDESVVDDSQLPKDRFSAERLKGVDSTLKIQPAELGDSAMYLCASSPGLAGARKYFGPGTRLTVT.

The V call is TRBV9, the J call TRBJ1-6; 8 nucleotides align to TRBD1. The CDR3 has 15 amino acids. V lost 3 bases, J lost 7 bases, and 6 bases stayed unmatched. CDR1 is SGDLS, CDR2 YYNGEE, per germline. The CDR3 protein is CASSASRDRNSPLHF. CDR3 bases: TGTGCCAGCAGCGCGAGCCGGGACAGGAATTCACCCCTCCACTTT.

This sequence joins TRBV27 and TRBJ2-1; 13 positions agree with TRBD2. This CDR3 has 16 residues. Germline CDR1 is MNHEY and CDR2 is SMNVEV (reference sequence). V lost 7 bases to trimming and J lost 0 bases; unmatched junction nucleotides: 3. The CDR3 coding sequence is TGTGCCAGCACCTGGACTAGCGGGGGCTCCTACAATGAGCAGTTCTTC. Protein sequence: CASTWTSGGSYNEQFF.

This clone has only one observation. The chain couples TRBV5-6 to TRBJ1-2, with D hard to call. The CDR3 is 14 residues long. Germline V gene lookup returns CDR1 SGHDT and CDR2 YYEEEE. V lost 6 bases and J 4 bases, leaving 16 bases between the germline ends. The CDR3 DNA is TGTGCCAGCATAGGGAGGGCGACCGTCTATGGCTACACCTTC. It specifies CASIGRATVYGYTF.

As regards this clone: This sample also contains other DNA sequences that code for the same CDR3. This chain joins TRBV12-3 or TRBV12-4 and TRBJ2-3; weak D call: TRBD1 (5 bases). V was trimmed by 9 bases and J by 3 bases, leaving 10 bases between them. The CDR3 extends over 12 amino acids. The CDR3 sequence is CASTQGTDTQYF. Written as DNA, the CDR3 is TGTGCCAGTACCCAGGGAACAGATACGCAGTATTTT.

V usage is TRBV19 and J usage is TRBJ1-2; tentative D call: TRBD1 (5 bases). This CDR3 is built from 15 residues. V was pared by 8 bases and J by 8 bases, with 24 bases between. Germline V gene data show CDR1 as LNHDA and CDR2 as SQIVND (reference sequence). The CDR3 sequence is CASVLEGANVMGYTF. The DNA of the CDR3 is TGTGCCAGTGTTCTTGAAGGGGCTAATGTTATGGGCTACACCTTC. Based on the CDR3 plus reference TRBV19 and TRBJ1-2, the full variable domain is DGGITQSPKYLFRKEGQNVTLSCEQNLNHDAMYWYRQDPGQGLRLIYYSQIVNDFQKGDIAEGYSVSREKKESFPLTVTSAQKNPTAFYLCASVLEGANVMGYTFGSGTRLTVV.

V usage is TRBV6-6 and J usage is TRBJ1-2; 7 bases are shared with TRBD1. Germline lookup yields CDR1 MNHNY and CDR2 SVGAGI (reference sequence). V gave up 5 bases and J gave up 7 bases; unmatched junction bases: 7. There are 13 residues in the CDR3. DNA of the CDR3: TGTGCCAGCAGTCAAGAAGGGGGCTCTGGCTACACCTTC. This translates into CASSQEGGSGYTF.

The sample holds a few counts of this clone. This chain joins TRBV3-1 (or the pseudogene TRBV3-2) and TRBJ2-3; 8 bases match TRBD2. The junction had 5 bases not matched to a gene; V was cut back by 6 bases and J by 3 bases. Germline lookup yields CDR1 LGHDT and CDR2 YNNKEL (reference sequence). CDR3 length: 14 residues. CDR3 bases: TGTGCCAGCAGTCGGGGGGGCCGAACAGATACGCAGTATTTT. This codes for CASSRGGRTDTQYF.

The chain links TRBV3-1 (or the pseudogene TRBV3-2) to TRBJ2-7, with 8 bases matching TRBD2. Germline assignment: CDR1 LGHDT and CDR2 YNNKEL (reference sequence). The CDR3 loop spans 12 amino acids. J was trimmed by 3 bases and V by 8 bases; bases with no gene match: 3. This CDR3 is CASAAGGYEQYF. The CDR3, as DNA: TGTGCCAGCGCCGCGGGAGGCTACGAGCAGTACTTC.